A single sample gave rise to the 6 T cell receptor beta chains below, sequenced in a study of shared clonotypes between healthy human individuals. The data were produced by immunoSEQ multiplex PCR, yet TCRdb's version contains in-frame clones alone and is incomplete. The sample records some 2,500,000 clones, approximately 93% being singletons. The material sequenced was naive CD4+ T cells from PBMCs. As for subset: CD45RA+ positively selected. The receptors shown here come from a man between 18 and 29 years old in good health. Some clones in this sample may be carry-over from other donors' samples.

The gene calls are TRBV5-4 and TRBJ2-3; 11 bases are shared with TRBD2. Germline V lookup: CDR1 SGHNT, CDR2 YYREEE (reference sequence). With 0 bases clipped from V and 5 bases from J, the junction kept 2 bases outside the gene matches. This CDR3 contains 15 residues. Here the CDR3 DNA reads TGTGCCAGCAGCTTGGGGGGACTAGCGGAAGATACGCAGTATTTT. It specifies CASSLGGLAEDTQYF.

In the case of this clone: Other nucleotide sequences from this sample produce the same CDR3. The rearrangement joins TRBV11-2 to TRBJ1-1, with D unresolved. This CDR3 region has 14 residues. The germline V gene encodes CDR1 SGHAT and CDR2 FQNNGV. Trimming pared 5 bases from V and 4 bases from J, leaving 14 bases between. The CDR3 nucleotides read TGTGCCAGCAGCCGTCTGGCGGCGCGCACTGAAGCTTTCTTT. Amino acid sequence: CASSRLAARTEAFF.

In regard to this clone: At the DNA level, this CDR3 is encoded by other sequences in the same sample as well. The V gene is TRBV6-5, the J gene TRBJ1-2; D might be TRBD1 (6 bases). V was clipped by 2 bases and J by 2 bases, with 9 bases between them. Germline V CDR1 and CDR2: MNHEY, SVGAGI. The CDR3 has 14 amino acids. The CDR3 DNA sequence: TGTGCCAGCAGTTACGACAGGCGGAACTATGGCTACACCTTC. This encodes CASSYDRRNYGYTF.

The genes are TRBV29-1 and TRBJ1-5; TRBD1 is a possible D gene (5 bases). Deletions cut 4 bases from V and 3 bases from J, with 10 bases between. Germline loops: CDR1 SQVTM, CDR2 ANQGSEA. The CDR3 is made up of 13 amino acids. As DNA, the CDR3 is TGCAGCGTTGGACAGTCCAACAATCAGCCCCAGCATTTT. It is translated as CSVGQSNNQPQHF. The whole variable domain, remainder taken from reference TRBV29-1 and TRBJ1-5, is SAVISQKPSRDICQRGTSLTIQCQVDSQVTMMFWYRQQPGQSLTLIATANQGSEATYESGFVIDKFPISRPNLTFSTLTVSNMSPEDSSIYLCSVGQSNNQPQHFGDGTRLSIL.

The CDR3 loop reads CASSQRTSGSYSGANVLTF. The CDR3 DNA reads as TGCGCCAGCAGCCAGCGGACTAGCGGGTCCTACTCTGGGGCCAACGTCCTGACTTTC. The chain has TRBV4-3 and TRBJ2-6; 11 bases are a match to TRBD2. The J segment lost 0 bases and the V segment lost 3 bases, leaving 7 bases of the junction unmatched. Per the germline V gene, CDR1 is LGHNA and CDR2 is YSLEER. The length of the CDR3 is 19 residues.

This rearrangement joins TRBV7-8 to TRBJ2-1; perhaps TRBD2 as D (5 bases). Trimming left V 1 base short and J 13 bases short, with 20 bases between. The CDR3 spans 15 residues. The germline gives CDR1 SGHVS, CDR2 FQNEAQ. CDR3 coding DNA: TGTGCCAGCAGCTTAGAATCTTGGGCCGGGGATGCACAGTTCTTC. Protein sequence: CASSLESWAGDAQFF. The full variable domain, its missing parts supplied by reference TRBV7-8 and TRBJ2-1, is GAGVSQSPRYKVAKRGQDVALRCDPISGHVSLFWYQQALGQGPEFLTYFQNEAQLDKSGLPSDRFFAERPEGSVSTLKIQRTQQEDSAVYLCASSLESWAGDAQFFGPGTRLTVL.